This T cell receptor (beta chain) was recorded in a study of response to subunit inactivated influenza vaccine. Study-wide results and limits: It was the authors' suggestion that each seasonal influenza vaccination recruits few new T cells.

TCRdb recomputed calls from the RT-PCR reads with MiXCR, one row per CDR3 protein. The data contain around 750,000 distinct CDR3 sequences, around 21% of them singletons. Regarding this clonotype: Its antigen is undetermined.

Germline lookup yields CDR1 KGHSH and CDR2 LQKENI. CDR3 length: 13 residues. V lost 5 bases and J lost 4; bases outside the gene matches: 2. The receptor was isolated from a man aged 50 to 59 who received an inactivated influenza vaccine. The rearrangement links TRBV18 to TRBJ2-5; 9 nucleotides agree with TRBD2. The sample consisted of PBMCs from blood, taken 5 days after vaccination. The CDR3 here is CASSAGGRETQYF. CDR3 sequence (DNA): TGTGCCAGCTCAGCGGGAGGGAGAGAGACCCAGTACTTC.